The following is a T cell receptor (beta chain) sequence with its context. Its antigen is currently unknown. This entry comes from a study of T cell responses to AZD1222 COVID-19 vaccine. Study findings and constraints: The donor group comprised mostly white British people and more females; the analysis possibly underestimated clonal diversity.

The V gene lost 4 bases and the J gene lost 5 bases, with 21 bases spanning the gap. Per germline, CDR1 SGHKS and CDR2 YYEKEE (reference sequence). The CDR3 spans 16 residues. Measured with immunoSEQ multiplex PCR; TCRdb has only the in-frame clones, and not every one. The profile shows over 90,000 clones, around 91% of them singletons. This receptor was identified in an adult in good health. Sequencing was performed on peripheral blood, taken on day 0 of AZD1222 vaccination. The gene calls are TRBV5-5 and TRBJ2-5; possibly TRBD1 for D (6 bases). CDR3 nucleotides: TGTGCCAGCAGCCCAGGGACAACGTCGGTTAGGGAGACCCAGTACTTC. Amino acids: CASSPGTTSVRETQYF.